The 10 T cell receptor beta chains presented below share a single source sample, sequenced in a study of HIV-infected patients and healthy controls. Alpha and beta constant-region primers primed reverse transcription of approximately 500 ng RNA. Alpha and beta chain libraries were made separately by chain-specific third strand synthesis with multiplexing indices. TCRdb itself ran the 5' RACE reads through MiXCR, one entry per CDR3 protein. The profile shows about 10,000 distinct CDR3 sequences, roughly 8% of them singletons. Whole blood was used without fractionation, so all unsorted peripheral T cells were included. The sequenced sample consisted of blood. Source of these receptors: an adult in good health.

This clonotype is classed as medium-sized. The genes are TRBV3-1 and TRBJ2-7; 14 bases match TRBD2. The CDR3 is made up of 14 amino acids. Germline-derived CDR1 and CDR2 are LGHDT and YNNKEL (reference sequence). V was pared by 4 bases and J by 6 bases, with 2 bases of the junction left unmatched. The CDR3 nucleotides read TGTGCCAGCAGCCCGGGACTAGCGGGGGTCGAGCAGTACTTC. It specifies CASSPGLAGVEQYF.

This clonotype qualifies as medium-sized. V gene TRBV20-1 combines with J gene TRBJ2-3; 9 nucleotides agree with TRBD2. There are 16 residues in the CDR3. Germline V gives CDR1 DFQATT, CDR2 SNEGSKA (reference sequence). Trimming cost V 5 bases and J 0 bases; bases outside gene matches: 9. The CDR3 region is CSAPPVAGVSTDTQYF. The CDR3 DNA follows: TGCAGTGCTCCCCCGGTAGCGGGAGTGAGCACAGATACGCAGTATTTT.

This clonotype was seen many times. CDR3 nucleotides: TGCAGTGCTAGAGAACCAGCCCACAATGAGCAGTTCTTC. Its protein product is CSAREPAHNEQFF. This chain uses TRBV20-1 with TRBJ2-1; D remains unclear. This CDR3 is built from 13 residues. The ends were cut back, 0 bases at V and 5 bases at J, with 8 bases in the middle. Looked up from germline, CDR1 is DFQATT and CDR2 is SNEGSKA (reference sequence).

A word on this clonotype: It may be a read error: a sequence one base away is much more abundant. The chain recombines TRBV19 with TRBJ2-5; D assignment may be TRBD1 or TRBD2 (5 bases each). Deletions cut 10 bases from V and 4 bases from J, with 19 bases between. This CDR3 has 14 amino acids. Per germline, CDR1 LNHDA and CDR2 SQIVND (reference sequence). The CDR3 loop is CATEGRANLETQYF. The CDR3 bases are TGTGCCACTGAGGGACGGGCGAATCTAGAGACCCAGTACTTC.

This clonotype is deemed medium-sized. The rearrangement uses TRBV5-4 and TRBJ2-2; 8 nucleotides match TRBD1. Germline CDR1 is SGHNT and CDR2 is YYREEE (reference sequence). The CDR3 extends over 14 amino acids. V dropped 9 bases and J dropped 6; count of bases not matched to a gene: 10. The CDR3 is CAIPDRANAGELFF. In DNA form, the CDR3 reads TGTGCCATCCCGGACAGGGCGAATGCCGGGGAGCTGTTTTTT.

By share, this clonotype counts as medium-sized. This rearrangement joins TRBV6-1 to TRBJ1-1; D may be TRBD1 (5 bases). Germline V lookup: CDR1 MNHNS, CDR2 SASEGT. V was shortened by 6 bases and J by 4 bases, with 12 bases between the two germline ends. The CDR3 totals 13 residues. The CDR3 DNA reads TGTGCCAGCAGGAGGGGATGGGGCACTGAAGCTTTCTTT. This codes for CASRRGWGTEAFF.

This clonotype was recorded many times. The chain uses TRBV29-1 and TRBJ1-6; possibly TRBD1 for D (5 bases). The CDR3 has 14 amino acids. V lost 2 bases to trimming and J lost 10 bases, with 15 bases between them. Germline assignment: CDR1 SQVTM and CDR2 ANQGSEA. The CDR3 DNA follows: TGCAGCGTTGAATCTGGGGGTGTCGGCTCACCCCTCCACTTT. Its translation: CSVESGGVGSPLHF. The full variable domain, its missing parts supplied by reference TRBV29-1 and TRBJ1-6, is SAVISQKPSRDICQRGTSLTIQCQVDSQVTMMFWYRQQPGQSLTLIATANQGSEATYESGFVIDKFPISRPNLTFSTLTVSNMSPEDSSIYLCSVESGGVGSPLHFGNGTRLTVT.

V gene TRBV6-2 or TRBV6-3 combines with J gene TRBJ1-1, with TRBD1 matching 9 bases. V gave up 6 bases and J gave up 4 bases; unmatched junction bases: 21. The CDR3 length is 19 residues. Looked up from germline, CDR1 is MNHEY and CDR2 is SVGEGT. This CDR3 reads CASSPSEGQGPLVGTEAFF. As DNA, the CDR3 is TGTGCCAGCAGCCCCTCTGAGGGACAGGGACCCCTTGTCGGCACTGAAGCTTTCTTT.

The chain joins TRBV5-1 to TRBJ1-1; D is unresolved. There are 13 residues in the CDR3. V lost 6 bases to trimming and J lost 5 bases, with 14 bases between them. Germline-derived CDR1 and CDR2 are SGHRS and YFSETQ. The CDR3 nucleotides are TGCGCCAGCAATTCGGGGATGCGGACTGAAGCTTTCTTT. Translating it yields CASNSGMRTEAFF. The full variable domain, completed using reference TRBV5-1 and TRBJ1-1, is KAGVTQTPRYLIKTRGQQVTLSCSPISGHRSVSWYQQTPGQGLQFLFEYFSETQRNKGNFPGRFSGRQFSNSRSEMNVSTLELGDSALYLCASNSGMRTEAFFGQGTRLTVV.

Judged by abundance, this clonotype is medium-sized. The chain carries TRBV3-1 and TRBJ2-7, with a weak D call TRBD2 (6 bases). Germline V gene data show CDR1 as LGHDT and CDR2 as YNNKEL (reference sequence). V lost 4 bases and J lost 5, with 12 bases in between. The length of the CDR3 is 13 residues. DNA for the CDR3: TGTGCCAGCAGCCGTGGGGGGTTCAACGAGCAGTACTTC. This translates into CASSRGGFNEQYF.